This TCR beta chain was documented in a study of radiotherapy plus CTLA-4 blockade in lung cancer. Study-wide context: With 25% to 40% of patients having disease control, objective responses were seen in approximately 19%.

Of note for this clone: Its matching antigen is unknown.

V was cut by 5 bases and J by 4 bases, with 12 bases left in between. Germline V lookup: CDR1 MDHEN, CDR2 SYDVKM. The CDR3 runs 14 residues. General observations from the study: Some TCR clones had been derived from tumors. These clones expanded in peripheral blood after radiotherapy plus ipilimumab.

CTLA-4 blockade with ipilimumab, together with focal radiation, was given to patients with chemo-refractory metastatic non-small-cell lung cancer. The data were produced by immunoSEQ multiplex PCR, yet TCRdb's version contains in-frame clones alone and is incomplete. This table has about 82,000 clones, more than 70% appearing once. The rearrangement links TRBV28 to TRBJ1-3; D is uncertain. The sequencing here drew on peripheral blood, taken from a patient treated with radiotherapy plus ipilimumab. The clonotype comes from a human donor with non-small cell lung cancer that progressed on radiotherapy plus ipilimumab. The CDR3 DNA sequence: TGTGCCAGCAGTGATACGGACGGCGGAAACACCATATATTTT. This encodes CASSDTDGGNTIYF. The full variable domain, rest sourced from reference TRBV28 and TRBJ1-3, is DVKVTQSSRYLVKRTGEKVFLECVQDMDHENMFWYRQDPGLGLRLIYFSYDVKMKEKGDIPEGYSVSREKKERFSLILESASTNQTSMYLCASSDTDGGNTIYFGEGSWLTVV.